This T cell receptor beta chain was recorded in a study of identical twins. General study findings and limits: A lower insertion count was a feature of abundant cord blood beta clonotypes, with no such feature in memory repertoires.

MiXCR was run by TCRdb on the 5' RACE reads, yielding one entry per CDR3 protein. The table has roughly 750,000 distinct CDR3 sequences, 21% seen once; the top ten hold around 4.5%. J lost 1 base, V lost 0 bases, and 4 bases had no gene match. Germline lookup yields CDR1 DFQATT and CDR2 SNEGSKA (reference sequence). The CDR3 is 15 residues long. About this clonotype itself: Its antigen is not known.

These same records also appear under a second study, on T cells expressing NK-cell markers. Turning to that study: Sorted CD3+CD56+NKG2C+, CD3+CD56+NKG2C- and CD3+CD56-NKG2C+ T cells provided the TCR beta repertoires. One of eight sequenced donors was HCMV-seronegative; the other seven were seropositive.

Material: PBMCs. The gene calls are TRBV20-1 and TRBJ2-7, with TRBD1 matching over 9 bases. The sequence derives from a woman in her late teens or twenties in good health. For the CDR3, the DNA is TGCAGTGCTAGAGAATTGGGACAGGGATCCTACGAGCAGTACTTC. Its translation: CSARELGQGSYEQYF.